This TCR beta chain was retrieved from a study of blood T cell repertoires in COVID-19. Method: immunoSEQ multiplex PCR; TCRdb's copy keeps in-frame clones and lacks some. The sample has some 96,000 clones, around four fifths seen once. This clonotype was sampled from a man aged 45-60 years with active or convalescent COVID-19. Source material: peripheral blood.

Here the CDR3 DNA reads TGTGCCAGCAGCTTAGAGGTAGCGGGAGGGTACAATGAGCAGTTCTTC. This encodes CASSLEVAGGYNEQFF. The gene calls are TRBV7-2 and TRBJ2-1; the match to TRBD2 covers 11 bases. The CDR3 loop spans 16 amino acids. Germline V gives CDR1 SGHTA, CDR2 FQGNSA. Germline trimming cut 1 base from V and 4 bases from J; bases unmatched to any gene: 3.